These 8 T cell receptor beta chains originate from one sample sequenced in a study of PD-1 blockade in classical Hodgkin lymphoma. Profiled with immunoSEQ multiplex PCR; TCRdb holds only in-frame clones, not every one. Of roughly 70,000 clones listed, about 93% are singletons. Time point defined: newly diagnosed, previously untreated cHL patient sample. The sample was peripheral blood mononuclear cells (PBMCs). Every receptor here comes from a human donor with classical Hodgkin lymphoma.

The table lists this clone with a count of one. The chain recombines TRBV28 with TRBJ1-2; D call uncertain. This CDR3 contains 11 residues. Looked up from germline, CDR1 is MDHEN and CDR2 is SYDVKM. The V end was cut by 6 bases, the J end by 6 bases, with 8 bases between. In DNA, the CDR3 is TGTGCCAGCAGAAGACTCAATGGCTACACCTTC. Its translation: CASRRLNGYTF.

The CDR3 loop reads CASSRGRVFGELFF. The CDR3 DNA reads as TGTGCCAGCAGCAGGGGTCGGGTTTTCGGGGAGCTGTTTTTT. V usage is TRBV11-2 and J usage is TRBJ2-2, with a possible D match to TRBD1 (5 bases). This CDR3 contains 14 residues. Germline V CDR1 and CDR2: SGHAT, FQNNGV. The V end lost 5 bases, the J end lost 7 bases, and 14 bases lay between the germline ends.

This chain links TRBV9 with TRBJ2-2; unclear D gene. Germline assignment: CDR1 SGDLS and CDR2 YYNGEE. V was trimmed by 3 bases and J by 6 bases, leaving 15 bases between them. The CDR3 contains 15 residues. CDR3 sequence: CASSANIQQAGELFF. The CDR3 DNA is TGTGCCAGCAGCGCTAATATCCAGCAGGCCGGGGAGCTGTTTTTT.

This chain's CDR3 is CASSLERGGNYGYTF. The CDR3 DNA is TGCGCCAGCAGCTTGGAGAGAGGGGGTAACTATGGCTACACCTTC. The chain carries TRBV5-1 and TRBJ1-2; perhaps TRBD1 as D (6 bases). The CDR3 contains 15 residues. Trimming took off 0 bases at V and 1 base at J, with 10 bases between the two ends. The V gene's germline CDR1 is SGHRS and CDR2 YFSETQ.

V usage is TRBV28 and J usage is TRBJ1-6, with D hard to call. Trimming left V 3 bases short and J 9 bases short, with 18 bases between. CDR1 MDHEN and CDR2 SYDVKM come from the germline V gene. The CDR3 contains 16 residues. The CDR3 loop reads CASSFRSGNSPSPLHF. CDR3 bases: TGTGCCAGCAGTTTCCGGTCAGGAAATAGTCCTTCACCCCTCCACTTT.

This chain uses TRBV5-8 with TRBJ1-4; TRBD1 matches at 10 bases. Unmatched junction bases numbered 1, after V lost 0 bases and J lost 2 bases. Germline CDR1 and CDR2: SGHTS and YDEGEE. The CDR3 has 16 amino acids. The CDR3 nucleotides are TGTGCCAGCAGCTTGGGGGACAGGGGCACTAATGAAAAACTGTTTTTT. Translating it yields CASSLGDRGTNEKLFF.

The chain uses TRBV5-4 and TRBJ2-3; D call uncertain. The germline V and J ends were trimmed by 3 bases and 6 bases, with 8 bases remaining between them. There are 12 residues in the CDR3. The germline CDR1 and CDR2 sequences are SGHNT and YYREEE (reference sequence). The CDR3 region has the DNA TGTGCCAGCAGCTCTTTGGGCGATACGCAGTATTTT. It yields the protein CASSSLGDTQYF.

V gene TRBV6-5 combines with J gene TRBJ2-3; unclear D gene. The CDR3 is 16 residues long. Germline loops: CDR1 MNHEY, CDR2 SVGAGI. With 2 bases removed from V and 2 bases from J, the gap between germline ends came to 14 bases. CDR3 amino acids: CASSYHFLGSTDTQYF. The CDR3 DNA is TGTGCCAGCAGTTACCACTTTTTGGGGTCCACAGATACGCAGTATTTT.